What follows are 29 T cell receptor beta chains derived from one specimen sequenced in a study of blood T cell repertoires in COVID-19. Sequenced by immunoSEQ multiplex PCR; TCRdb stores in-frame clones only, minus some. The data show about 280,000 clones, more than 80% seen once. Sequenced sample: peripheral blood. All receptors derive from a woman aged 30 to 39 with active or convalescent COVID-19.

In nucleotides, the CDR3 is TGTGCCAGTAGTACCTGGGACAGCTTGGACACTGAAGCTTTCTTT. Residues: CASSTWDSLDTEAFF. The chain recombines TRBV19 with TRBJ1-1; TRBD1 agrees at 7 bases. Germline V gene lookup returns CDR1 LNHDA and CDR2 SQIVND (reference sequence). The CDR3 runs to 15 residues. V was clipped by 4 bases and J by 3 bases; unmatched bases: 8.

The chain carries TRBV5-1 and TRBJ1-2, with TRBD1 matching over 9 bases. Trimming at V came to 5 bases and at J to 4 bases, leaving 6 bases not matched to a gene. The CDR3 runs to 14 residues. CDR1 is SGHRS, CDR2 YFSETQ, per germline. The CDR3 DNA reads TGCGCCAGCAGGACTGCGACAGGGGGCTATGGCTACACCTTC. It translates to CASRTATGGYGYTF. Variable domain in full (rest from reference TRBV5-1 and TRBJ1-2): KAGVTQTPRYLIKTRGQQVTLSCSPISGHRSVSWYQQTPGQGLQFLFEYFSETQRNKGNFPGRFSGRQFSNSRSEMNVSTLELGDSALYLCASRTATGGYGYTFGSGTRLTVV.

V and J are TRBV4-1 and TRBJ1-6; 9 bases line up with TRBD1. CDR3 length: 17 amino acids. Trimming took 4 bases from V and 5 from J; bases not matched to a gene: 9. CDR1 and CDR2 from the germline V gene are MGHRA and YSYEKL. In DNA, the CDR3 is TGCGCCAGCAGCCGTTTAGGGACAGGGCCAGATAATTCACCCCTCCACTTT. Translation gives CASSRLGTGPDNSPLHF.

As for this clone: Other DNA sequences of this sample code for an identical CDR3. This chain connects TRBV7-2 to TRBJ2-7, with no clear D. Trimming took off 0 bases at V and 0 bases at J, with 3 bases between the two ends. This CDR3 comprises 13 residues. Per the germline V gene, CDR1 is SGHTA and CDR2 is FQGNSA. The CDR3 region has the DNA TGTGCCAGCAGCTTAGCGAGCTCCTACGAGCAGTACTTC. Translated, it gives CASSLASSYEQYF.

The CDR3 region has the DNA TGTGCCAGCAGTTTACTAGGGAACACTGAAGCTTTCTTT. It is translated as CASSLLGNTEAFF. The chain links TRBV28 to TRBJ1-1; D is unresolved. The V gene's germline CDR1 is MDHEN and CDR2 SYDVKM. The CDR3 runs 13 residues. V was pared by 2 bases and J by 1 base, with 5 bases between.

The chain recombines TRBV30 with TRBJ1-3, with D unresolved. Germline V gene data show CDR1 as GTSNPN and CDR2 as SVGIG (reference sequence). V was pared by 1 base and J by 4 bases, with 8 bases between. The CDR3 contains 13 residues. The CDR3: CAWSGPRGNTIYF. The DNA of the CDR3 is TGTGCCTGGAGTGGGCCCCGCGGAAACACCATATATTTT.

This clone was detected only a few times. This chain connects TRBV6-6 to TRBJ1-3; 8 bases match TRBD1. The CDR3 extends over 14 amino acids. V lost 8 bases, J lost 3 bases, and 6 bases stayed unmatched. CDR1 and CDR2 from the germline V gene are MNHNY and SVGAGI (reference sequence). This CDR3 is CASLKQGGGNTIYF. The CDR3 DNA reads TGTGCCAGCCTAAAACAGGGGGGTGGAAACACCATATATTTT.

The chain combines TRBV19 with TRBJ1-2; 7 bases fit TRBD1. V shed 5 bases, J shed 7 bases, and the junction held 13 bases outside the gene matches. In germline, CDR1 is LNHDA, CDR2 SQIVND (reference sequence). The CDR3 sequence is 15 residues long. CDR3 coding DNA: TGTGCCAGTAGTCCCCGACTCGGGAGGGGGCTTGGCTACACCTTC. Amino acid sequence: CASSPRLGRGLGYTF.

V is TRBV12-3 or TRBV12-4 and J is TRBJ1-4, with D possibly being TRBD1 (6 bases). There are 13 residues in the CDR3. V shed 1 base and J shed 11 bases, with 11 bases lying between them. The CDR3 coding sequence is TGTGCCAGCAGTTTAGGGACAGTCGGGAAACTGTTTTTT. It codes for CASSLGTVGKLFF.

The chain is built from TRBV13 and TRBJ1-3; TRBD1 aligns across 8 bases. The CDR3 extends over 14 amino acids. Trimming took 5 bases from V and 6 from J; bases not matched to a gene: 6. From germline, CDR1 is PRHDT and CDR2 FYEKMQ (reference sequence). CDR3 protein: CASSLRGHENTIYF. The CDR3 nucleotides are TGTGCCAGCAGCCTCAGGGGGCATGAAAACACCATATATTTT. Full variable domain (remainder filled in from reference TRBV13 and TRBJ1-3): AAGVIQSPRHLIKEKRETATLKCYPIPRHDTVYWYQQGPGQDPQFLISFYEKMQSDKGSIPDRFSAQQFSDYHSELNMSSLELGDSALYFCASSLRGHENTIYFGEGSWLTVV.

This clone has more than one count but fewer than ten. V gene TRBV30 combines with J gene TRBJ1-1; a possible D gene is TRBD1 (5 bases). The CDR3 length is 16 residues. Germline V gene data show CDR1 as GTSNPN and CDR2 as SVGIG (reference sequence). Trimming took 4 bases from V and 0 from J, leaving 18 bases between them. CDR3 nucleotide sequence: TGTGCCTGGATAGGGAGGGGAGGCTCCTTGAACACTGAAGCTTTCTTT. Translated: CAWIGRGGSLNTEAFF.

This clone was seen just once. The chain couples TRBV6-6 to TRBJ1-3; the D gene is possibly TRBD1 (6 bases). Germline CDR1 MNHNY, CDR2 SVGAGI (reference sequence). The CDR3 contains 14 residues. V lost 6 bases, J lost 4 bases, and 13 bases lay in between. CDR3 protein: CASRDLGAGNTIYF. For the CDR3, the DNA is TGTGCCAGCAGGGACCTGGGGGCAGGAAACACCATATATTTT.

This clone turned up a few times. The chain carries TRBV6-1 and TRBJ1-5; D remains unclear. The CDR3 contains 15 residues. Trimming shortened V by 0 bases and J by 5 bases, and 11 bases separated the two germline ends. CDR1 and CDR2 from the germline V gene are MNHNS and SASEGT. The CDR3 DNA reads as TGTGCCAGCAGTGAAGCCGGCGGAGTGTATCAGCCCCAGCATTTT. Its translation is CASSEAGGVYQPQHF.

CDR3 sequence reads: CSVAGGGAAGSTDTQYF. CDR3 nucleotide sequence: TGCAGCGTTGCCGGCGGGGGGGCCGCCGGAAGCACAGATACGCAGTATTTT. The chain recombines TRBV29-1 with TRBJ2-3; 9 bases are a match to TRBD2. From germline, CDR1 is SQVTM and CDR2 ANQGSEA. The CDR3 runs to 17 residues. Trimming cost V 4 bases and J 0 bases; bases outside gene matches: 11.

As DNA, the CDR3 is TGTGCCAGCAAACGGCAGGGATATCAGCCCCAGCATTTT. Its translation: CASKRQGYQPQHF. The chain joins TRBV2 to TRBJ1-5; the D gene is possibly TRBD1 (5 bases). The CDR3 loop spans 13 amino acids. Germline V CDR1 and CDR2: SNHLY, FYNNEI. The V end was cut by 7 bases, the J end by 5 bases, with 12 bases between.

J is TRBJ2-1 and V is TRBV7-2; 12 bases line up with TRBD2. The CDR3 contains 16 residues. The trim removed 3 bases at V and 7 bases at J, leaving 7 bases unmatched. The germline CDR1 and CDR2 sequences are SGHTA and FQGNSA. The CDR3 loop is CASSFRLAGDANEQFF. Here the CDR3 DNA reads TGTGCCAGCAGCTTCCGACTAGCGGGGGACGCAAATGAGCAGTTCTTC.

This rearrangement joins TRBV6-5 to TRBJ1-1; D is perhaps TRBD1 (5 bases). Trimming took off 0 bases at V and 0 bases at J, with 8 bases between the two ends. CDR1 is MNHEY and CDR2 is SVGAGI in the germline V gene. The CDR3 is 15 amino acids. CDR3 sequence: CASSYSNRMNTEAFF. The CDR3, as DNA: TGTGCCAGCAGTTACTCGAACAGGATGAACACTGAAGCTTTCTTT.

The CDR3 here is CASSLRQRNSPLHF. Written as DNA, the CDR3 is TGTGCCAGCAGCTTAAGGCAGCGTAATTCACCCCTCCACTTT. J is TRBJ1-6 and V is TRBV7-3; D unresolved. From germline, CDR1 is SGHTA and CDR2 FQGTGA. V dropped 1 base and J dropped 6 bases, with 7 bases sitting between them. CDR3 length equals 14 residues.

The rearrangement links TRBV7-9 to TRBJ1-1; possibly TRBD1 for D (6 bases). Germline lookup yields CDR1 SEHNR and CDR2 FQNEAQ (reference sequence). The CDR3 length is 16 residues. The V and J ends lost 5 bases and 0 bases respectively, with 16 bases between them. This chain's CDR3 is CASSKGQGGMNTEAFF. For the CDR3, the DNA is TGTGCCAGCAGCAAGGGACAAGGGGGAATGAACACTGAAGCTTTCTTT. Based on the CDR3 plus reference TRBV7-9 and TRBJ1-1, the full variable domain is DTGVSQNPRHKITKRGQNVTFRCDPISEHNRLYWYRQTLGQGPEFLTYFQNEAQLEKSRLLSDRFSAERPKGSFSTLEIQRTEQGDSAMYLCASSKGQGGMNTEAFFGQGTRLTVV.

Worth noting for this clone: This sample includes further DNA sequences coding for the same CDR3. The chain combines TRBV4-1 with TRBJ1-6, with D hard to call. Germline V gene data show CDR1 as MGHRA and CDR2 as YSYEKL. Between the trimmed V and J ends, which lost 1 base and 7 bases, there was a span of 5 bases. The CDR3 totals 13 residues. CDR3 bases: TGCGCCAGCAGCCAAGGAGGGAATTCACCCCTCCACTTT. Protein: CASSQGGNSPLHF.

The CDR3 DNA follows: TGTGCCAGCAGTCCCGTCCCGGGATATGGCTACACCTTC. Translating gives CASSPVPGYGYTF. The rearrangement joins TRBV27 to TRBJ1-2; D is undetermined. This CDR3 comprises 13 residues. The germline V and J ends were trimmed by 5 bases and 5 bases, with 12 bases remaining between them. In germline, CDR1 is MNHEY, CDR2 SMNVEV (reference sequence).

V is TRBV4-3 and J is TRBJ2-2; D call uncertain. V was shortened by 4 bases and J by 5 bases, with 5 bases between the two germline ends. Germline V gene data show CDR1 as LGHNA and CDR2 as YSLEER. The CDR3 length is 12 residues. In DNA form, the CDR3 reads TGCGCCAGCAGCCGAGGAACCGGGGAGCTGTTTTTT. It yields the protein CASSRGTGELFF.

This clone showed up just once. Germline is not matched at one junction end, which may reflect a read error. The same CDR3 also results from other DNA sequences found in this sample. CDR3 sequence: CACSFRGGAGANVLTF. For the CDR3, the DNA is TGTGCCTGCAGTTTTAGGGGGGGGGCCGGGGCCAACGTCCTGACTTTC. The V gene is TRBV6-2 or TRBV6-3, the J gene TRBJ2-6, with D perhaps TRBD2 (7 bases). The germline V gene has CDR1 MNHEY and CDR2 SVGEGT. The CDR3 spans 16 residues.

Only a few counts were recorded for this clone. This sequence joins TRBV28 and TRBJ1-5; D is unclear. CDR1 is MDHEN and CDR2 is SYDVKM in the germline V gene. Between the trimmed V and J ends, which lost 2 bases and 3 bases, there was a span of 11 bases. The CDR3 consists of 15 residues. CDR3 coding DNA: TGTGCCAGCAGTTTAAGCGCACCTAACAATCAGCCCCAGCATTTT. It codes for CASSLSAPNNQPQHF.

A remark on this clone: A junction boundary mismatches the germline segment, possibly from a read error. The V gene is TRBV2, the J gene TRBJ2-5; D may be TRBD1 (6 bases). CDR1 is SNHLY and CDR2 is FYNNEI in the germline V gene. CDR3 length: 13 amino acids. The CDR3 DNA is TGTGCCAGCAGTACCCGGGGTGGGGGCCCCAGAAACTTC. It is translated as CASSTRGGGPRNF.

The CDR3 nucleotides are TGTGCCAGCAGCTCAAGCGGGGGGGCCTACAATGAGCAGTTCTTC. Amino acids: CASSSSGGAYNEQFF. V gene TRBV7-2 combines with J gene TRBJ2-1; TRBD2 aligns across 10 bases. The germline V gene encodes CDR1 SGHTA and CDR2 FQGNSA. The CDR3 is made up of 15 amino acids. V lost 4 bases and J lost 2; bases outside the gene matches: 2.

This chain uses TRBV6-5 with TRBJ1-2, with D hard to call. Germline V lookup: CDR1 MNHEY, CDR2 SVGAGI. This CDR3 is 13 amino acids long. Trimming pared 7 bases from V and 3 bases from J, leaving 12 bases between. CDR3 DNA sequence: TGTGCCAGCACCCAAGCCCGGGACTATGGCTACACCTTC. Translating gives CASTQARDYGYTF.

This CDR3 reads CATSPYSSGNTIYF. In nucleotides, the CDR3 is TGTGCCACCTCACCATACTCCTCTGGAAACACCATATATTTT. The chain is built from TRBV6-5 and TRBJ1-3; D unclear. Between the trimmed V and J ends, which lost 10 bases and 0 bases, there was a span of 13 bases. CDR3 size: 14 residues. CDR1 MNHEY and CDR2 SVGAGI come from the germline V gene.

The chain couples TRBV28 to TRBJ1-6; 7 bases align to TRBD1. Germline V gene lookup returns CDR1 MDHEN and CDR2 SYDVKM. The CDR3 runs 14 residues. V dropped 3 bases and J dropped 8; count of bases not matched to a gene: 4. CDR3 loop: CASSLTGTHSPLHF. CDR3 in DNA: TGTGCCAGCAGTTTGACAGGGACACATTCACCCCTCCACTTT.